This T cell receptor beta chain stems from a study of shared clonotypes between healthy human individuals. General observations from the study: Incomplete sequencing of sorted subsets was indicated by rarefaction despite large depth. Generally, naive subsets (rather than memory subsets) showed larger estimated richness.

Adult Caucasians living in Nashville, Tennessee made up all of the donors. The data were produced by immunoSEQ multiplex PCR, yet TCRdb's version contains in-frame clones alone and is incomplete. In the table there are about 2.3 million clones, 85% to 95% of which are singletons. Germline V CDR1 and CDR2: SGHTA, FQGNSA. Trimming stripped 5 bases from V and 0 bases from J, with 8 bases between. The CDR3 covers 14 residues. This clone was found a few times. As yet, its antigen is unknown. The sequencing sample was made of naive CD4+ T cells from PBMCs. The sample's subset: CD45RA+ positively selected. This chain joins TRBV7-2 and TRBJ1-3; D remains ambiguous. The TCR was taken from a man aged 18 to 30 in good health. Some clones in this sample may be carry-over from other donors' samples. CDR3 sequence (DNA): TGTGCCAGCAGCCAGGCTACCTCTGGAAACACCATATATTTT. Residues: CASSQATSGNTIYF.